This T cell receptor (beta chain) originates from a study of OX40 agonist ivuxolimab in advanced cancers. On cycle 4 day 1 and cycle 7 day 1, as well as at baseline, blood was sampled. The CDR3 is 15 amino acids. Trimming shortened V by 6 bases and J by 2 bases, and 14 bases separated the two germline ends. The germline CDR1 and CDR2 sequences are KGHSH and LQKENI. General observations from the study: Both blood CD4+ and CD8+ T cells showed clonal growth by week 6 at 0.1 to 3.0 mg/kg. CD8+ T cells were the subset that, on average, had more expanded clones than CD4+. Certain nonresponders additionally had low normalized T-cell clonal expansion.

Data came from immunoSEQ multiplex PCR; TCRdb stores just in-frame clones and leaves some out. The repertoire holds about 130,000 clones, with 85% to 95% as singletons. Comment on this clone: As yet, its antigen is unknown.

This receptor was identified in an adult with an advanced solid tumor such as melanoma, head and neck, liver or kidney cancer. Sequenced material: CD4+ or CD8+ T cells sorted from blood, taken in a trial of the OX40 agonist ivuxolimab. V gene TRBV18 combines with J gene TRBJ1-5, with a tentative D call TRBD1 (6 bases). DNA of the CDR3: TGTGCCAGCTCCGAGGGGGGTTCGGGCAATCAGCCCCAGCATTTT. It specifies CASSEGGSGNQPQHF.